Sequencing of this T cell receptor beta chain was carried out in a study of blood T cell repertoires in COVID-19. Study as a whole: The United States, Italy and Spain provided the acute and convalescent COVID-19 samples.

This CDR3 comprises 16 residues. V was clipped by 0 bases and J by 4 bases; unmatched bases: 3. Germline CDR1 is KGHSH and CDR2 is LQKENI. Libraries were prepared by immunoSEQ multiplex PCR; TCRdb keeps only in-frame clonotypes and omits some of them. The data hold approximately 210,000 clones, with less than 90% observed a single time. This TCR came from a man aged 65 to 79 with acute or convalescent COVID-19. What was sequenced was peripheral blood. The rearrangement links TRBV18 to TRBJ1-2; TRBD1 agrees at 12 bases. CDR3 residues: CASSPPGTGGTYGYTF. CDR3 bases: TGTGCCAGCTCACCACCCGGGACAGGGGGCACCTATGGCTACACCTTC. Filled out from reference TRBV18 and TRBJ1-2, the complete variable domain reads NAGVMQNPRHLVRRRGQEARLRCSPMKGHSHVYWYRQLPEEGLKFMVYLQKENIIDESGMPKERFSAEFPKEGPSILRIQQVVRGDSAAYFCASSPPGTGGTYGYTFGSGTRLTVV.